Listed here is a single T cell receptor (beta chain). The antigen this receptor binds is unknown. Base qualities are not at hand, and no much larger clone is one base apart. Collaborating institutions collected whole blood in K2EDTA tubes following their own protocols. For TCRbeta analysis, collaborator samples were shipped as frozen whole blood, as isolated PBMCs, or as DNA extracted from either sample type. These data are taken from a study of blood T cell repertoires in COVID-19 (dated by TCRdb to 2020 to 2022). Regarding the study in general: Samples covering the acute and convalescent phases of COVID-19 were provided by collaborators in the United States, Italy and Spain. The material from the prospective study consisted of cDNA or gDNA derived from T cells, B-cell-depleted T cells, or PBMCs. Subjects who had been exposed to COVID-19, were actively infected with it, or had recovered from it provided the deeply sampled blood TCRbeta repertoires that made up the dataset. The repertoires were released in a freely available public database intended as a resource for research on the immune response to SARS-CoV-2. Samples came from the ongoing ImmuneRACE study (first 160 participants) plus 1,254 subjects from 6 global collaborators. A de-identified subject ID, COVID-19 status, age in years and sex were almost always included in the sample metadata. Where available, HLA class I and class II types were taken from metadata supplied by the sample provider and were not determined by assay-based typing. The investigation overall reported the following: Clinical and demographic metadata were provided uncurated, with the amount varying by source and participant.

The germline V gene gives CDR1 as KGHDR and CDR2 as SFDVKD. From cysteine to phenylalanine, the CDR3 is 14 amino acids long. This entry keeps only the CDR3 DNA: 42 bases, framed from base 1. V is clipped by 5 bases and J by 4 bases, and the sequence between their germline boundaries is 12 bases long. The immunoSEQ Assay, a bias-controlled multiplex PCR, was used to amplify TCRbeta CDR3 regions from genomic DNA. From the authors' description of their analysis: The number of nucleated cells in each sample was estimated from the amplification of reference gene primers within the assay. To quantify the absolute abundance of each unique TCRbeta CDR3 rearrangement, sequence reads were collapsed and filtered. For each sample, productive Simpson clonality was calculated as the square root of Simpson's diversity index across productive rearrangements. TCRdb retrieved this table from immuneACCESS and kept in-frame rearrangements only. Not all clones are present; in checked studies, unresolved V genes account for under half, and no reason is known for the remainder. For V, J and clone size, that table is used; D and trimming come from the DNA. The sample table contains roughly 200,000 clones; only one count was recorded for roughly 88% of them. Around 3% of the sample belongs to the ten largest clones.

This TCR was sampled from a man in his sixties with acute or convalescent COVID-19. The specimen sequenced was peripheral blood. The chain joins TRBV24-1 to TRBJ2-3, and perhaps TRBD1 as D gene, on 5 matching bases. This receptor has the CDR3 CATSVQGIPDTQYF. The nucleotide sequence reads as follows: TGTGCCACCAGTGTCCAGGGAATCCCAGATACGCAGTATTTT.